The clone carrying this TCR beta chain was counted a few times. Its antigen is unknown. Together with a sample-barcoded 5' primer, a J-beta primer mix was included in a second PCR lasting about 7 to 11 cycles. TCRdb redid the calling of the 5' RACE reads with MiXCR, one entry per CDR3 protein. The sample has 790,000 or so distinct CDR3 sequences; more than 50% are singletons. The CDR3 runs to 17 residues. Germline CDR1 MNHEY, CDR2 SVGAGI. With 4 bases removed from V and 5 bases from J, the gap between germline ends came to 23 bases. These data are taken from a study of blood T cells in healthy people across ages. Overall study results and limits: The recorded TCR beta diversity per million T cells decreased in a roughly linear manner with age.

The chain joins TRBV6-5 to TRBJ1-2; D perhaps matches TRBD1 (6 bases). The clonotype originates from a man aged 40-49 years in good health. The sequenced sample was blood. The CDR3 here is CASSFTHGHRERYGYTF. The CDR3 DNA sequence: TGTGCCAGCAGTTTCACGCACGGACACAGGGAACGATATGGCTACACCTTC.